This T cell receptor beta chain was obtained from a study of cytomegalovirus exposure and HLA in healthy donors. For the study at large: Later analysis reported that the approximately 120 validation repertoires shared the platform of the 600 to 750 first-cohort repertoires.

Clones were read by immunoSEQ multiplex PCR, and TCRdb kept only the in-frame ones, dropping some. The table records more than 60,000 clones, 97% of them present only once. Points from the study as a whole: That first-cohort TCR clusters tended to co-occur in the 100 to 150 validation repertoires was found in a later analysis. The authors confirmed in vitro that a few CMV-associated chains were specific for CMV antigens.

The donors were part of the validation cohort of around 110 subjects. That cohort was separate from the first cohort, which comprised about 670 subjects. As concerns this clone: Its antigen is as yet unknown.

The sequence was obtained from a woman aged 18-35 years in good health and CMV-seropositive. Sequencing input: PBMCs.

The CDR3 DNA sequence: TGCGCCAGCAGCCCCGGACTAGCGGGATCCACCGGGGAGCTGTTTTTT. Residues: CASSPGLAGSTGELFF. This chain connects TRBV5-1 to TRBJ2-2; TRBD2 aligns across 12 bases. CDR1 and CDR2 (germline): SGHRS, YFSETQ. This CDR3 has 16 amino acids. J gave up 4 bases and V 4 bases, and 5 bases lay outside the gene matches.